The 18 T cell receptor beta chains below all came from one sample that was sequenced in a study of blood T cell repertoires in COVID-19. Only in-frame clones appear in the TCRdb table, and some are missing; sequencing was by immunoSEQ multiplex PCR. The sample has about 160,000 clones, around 84% seen once. Sequencing was carried out using PBMCs or T cells enriched from blood (not recorded which). The receptors come from a woman aged 45-65 years who had recovered from COVID-19.

V and J are TRBV5-6 and TRBJ1-5; D is unresolved. This CDR3 comprises 13 residues. V was trimmed by 4 bases and J by 4 bases, leaving 9 bases between them. Germline loops: CDR1 SGHDT, CDR2 YYEEEE. The CDR3 protein is CASSRGGNQPQHF. The CDR3, as DNA: TGTGCCAGCAGCCGAGGCGGTAATCAGCCCCAGCATTTT. The full variable domain, rest sourced from reference TRBV5-6 and TRBJ1-5, is DAGVTQSPTHLIKTRGQQVTLRCSPKSGHDTVSWYQQALGQGPQFIFQYYEEEERQRGNFPDRFSGHQFPNYSSELNVNALLLGDSALYLCASSRGGNQPQHFGDGTRLSIL.

This sequence joins TRBV7-9 and TRBJ1-1; D might be TRBD1 (6 bases). The CDR3 totals 17 residues. The ends were cut back, 3 bases at V and 4 bases at J, with 21 bases in the middle. Germline loops: CDR1 SEHNR, CDR2 FQNEAQ (reference sequence). This chain's CDR3 is CASSFALRGGPATEAFF. DNA of the CDR3: TGTGCCAGCAGCTTCGCCCTCAGGGGCGGACCTGCCACTGAAGCTTTCTTT.

The chain couples TRBV27 to TRBJ2-2, with TRBD2 identical over 8 bases. Germline CDR1 is MNHEY and CDR2 is SMNVEV (reference sequence). The J segment lost 3 bases and the V segment lost 2 bases, leaving 11 bases of the junction unmatched. The CDR3 is 18 amino acids. The CDR3 loop reads CASSLGSPGLGDTGELFF. The CDR3 DNA reads as TGTGCCAGCAGTTTAGGGTCACCGGGACTAGGAGACACCGGGGAGCTGTTTTTT.

The genes are TRBV7-9 and TRBJ2-3; 10 bases are shared with TRBD2. This CDR3 region has 15 residues. The germline gives CDR1 SEHNR, CDR2 FQNEAQ (reference sequence). V lost 4 bases to trimming and J lost 3 bases; unmatched junction nucleotides: 4. The CDR3 bases are TGTGCCAGCAGCTCGCCGGGACTAGCGACAGATACGCAGTATTTT. It yields the protein CASSSPGLATDTQYF.

The V gene is TRBV10-3, the J gene TRBJ2-7; 10 bases agree with TRBD2. Germline CDR1 and CDR2: ENHRY and SYGVKD. The V segment lost 4 bases and the J segment 2 bases; nucleotides outside the gene matches: 2. The CDR3 extends over 14 amino acids. The DNA for the CDR3 is TGTGCCATCAGTGGGACTAGCGGACCCTACGAGCAGTACTTC. The encoded protein is CAISGTSGPYEQYF.

V and J are TRBV3-1 (or the pseudogene TRBV3-2) and TRBJ2-2; D may be TRBD2 (5 bases). Germline V CDR1 and CDR2: LGHDT, YNNKEL (reference sequence). With 4 bases removed from V and 6 bases from J, the gap between germline ends came to 6 bases. This CDR3 has 12 amino acids. The CDR3 sequence: CASSPGSGELFF. The CDR3 nucleotides are TGTGCCAGCAGCCCGGGGTCCGGGGAGCTGTTTTTT.

The chain couples TRBV5-4 to TRBJ2-1; tentative D call: TRBD2 (6 bases). Germline V gives CDR1 SGHNT, CDR2 YYREEE (reference sequence). Trimming removed 1 base at V and 8 bases at J, with 13 bases between. The CDR3 loop spans 14 amino acids. Here the CDR3 DNA reads TGTGCCAGCAGCTTGAGCTGGAGGGGAGATGAGCAGTTCTTC. Encoded protein: CASSLSWRGDEQFF.

This clone was found once. The chain uses TRBV27 and TRBJ1-2, with D unclear. Trimming stripped 6 bases from V and 5 bases from J, with 13 bases between. The germline CDR1 and CDR2 sequences are MNHEY and SMNVEV (reference sequence). CDR3 length: 13 amino acids. CDR3 sequence: CASSRSDTYGYTF. The CDR3 bases are TGTGCCAGCAGCCGCAGCGATACTTATGGCTACACCTTC.

V gene TRBV5-1 combines with J gene TRBJ1-4; tentative D call: TRBD1 (5 bases). There are 14 residues in the CDR3. The germline V gene encodes CDR1 SGHRS and CDR2 YFSETQ. Trimming left V 9 bases short and J 5 bases short, with 17 bases between. CDR3 loop: CAIPTEKTNEKLFF. The CDR3 DNA reads TGCGCCATTCCGACAGAAAAAACAAATGAAAAACTGTTTTTT.

V usage is TRBV12-5 and J usage is TRBJ1-1; the D is unclear. The germline V and J ends were trimmed by 7 bases and 2 bases, with 17 bases remaining between them. The CDR3 has 15 amino acids. The germline gives CDR1 LGHNT, CDR2 FRNRAP. The CDR3 region has the DNA TGTGCTAGTGTCCCCCCAGGCTCGACCAACACTGAAGCTTTCTTT. Translated: CASVPPGSTNTEAFF.

The gene calls are TRBV11-2 and TRBJ2-7; D might be TRBD1 (6 bases). CDR3 length: 14 residues. Per germline, CDR1 SGHAT and CDR2 FQNNGV. V was trimmed by 5 bases and J by 4 bases, leaving 15 bases between them. CDR3 in DNA: TGTGCCAGCAGCCCCGTCGGCCAGGGGTACGAGCAGTACTTC. Translation gives CASSPVGQGYEQYF.

The gene calls are TRBV6-5 and TRBJ2-3; 15 nucleotides line up with TRBD2. The germline V gene has CDR1 MNHEY and CDR2 SVGAGI. With V trimmed by 8 bases and J by 3 bases, 3 bases remained unmatched. CDR3 length: 15 amino acids. Here the CDR3 DNA reads TGTGCCAGCGGACTAGCGGGAGGGCCAACAGATACGCAGTATTTT. It encodes CASGLAGGPTDTQYF.

The chain carries TRBV9 and TRBJ1-2, with a tentative D call TRBD1 (5 bases). This CDR3 is built from 15 residues. Germline CDR1 and CDR2: SGDLS and YYNGEE. Trimming took 4 bases from V and 4 from J, leaving 17 bases between them. CDR3 in amino acids: CASSSRRSGFYGYTF. In DNA form, the CDR3 reads TGTGCCAGCAGCTCACGAAGGTCAGGGTTCTATGGCTACACCTTC.

The chain carries TRBV20-1 and TRBJ1-1, with TRBD1 identical over 8 bases. CDR1 is DFQATT and CDR2 is SNEGSKA in the germline V gene (reference sequence). Germline trimming cut 6 bases from V and 10 bases from J; bases unmatched to any gene: 7. There are 11 residues in the CDR3. This CDR3 is CSARQGYGAFF. The DNA of the CDR3 is TGCAGTGCCAGACAGGGGTATGGAGCTTTCTTT.

This sequence joins TRBV2 and TRBJ2-3; TRBD2 aligns across 8 bases. The CDR3 sequence is 17 residues long. With 5 bases clipped from V and 2 bases from J, the junction kept 12 bases outside the gene matches. CDR1 SNHLY and CDR2 FYNNEI come from the germline V gene. In DNA form, the CDR3 reads TGTGCCAGCAGTTTTCCCGCGGGAGGTTCACCCACAGATACGCAGTATTTT. Translating gives CASSFPAGGSPTDTQYF.

The rearrangement uses TRBV28 and TRBJ2-3, with D perhaps matching TRBD2 (5 bases). The CDR3 extends over 14 amino acids. V lost 5 bases and J 8 bases, leaving 17 bases between the germline ends. From germline, CDR1 is MDHEN and CDR2 SYDVKM. The CDR3 loop is CASSPIPGTRTQYF. CDR3 bases: TGTGCCAGCAGTCCCATACCGGGAACCCGTACGCAGTATTTT.

This clone was seen more than once but under ten times. This sequence joins TRBV3-1 (or the pseudogene TRBV3-2) and TRBJ2-1, with D possibly TRBD2 on 7 matching bases. The length of the CDR3 is 15 residues. V lost 4 bases to trimming and J lost 8 bases, with 18 bases between them. CDR1 is LGHDT, CDR2 YNNKEL, per germline (reference sequence). The CDR3, as DNA: TGTGCCAGCAGCCCCTTAAGAGGGGGGGCCCATGAGCAGTTCTTC. This sequence encodes CASSPLRGGAHEQFF.

The chain joins TRBV11-1 to TRBJ1-1, with D possibly being TRBD1 (6 bases). Germline values: CDR1 SGHAT, CDR2 FQDESV (reference sequence). The CDR3 length is 13 residues. The V end lost 0 bases, the J end lost 5 bases, and 7 bases lay between the germline ends. CDR3: CASSLAGATEAFF. CDR3 coding DNA: TGTGCCAGCAGCTTAGCGGGGGCTACTGAAGCTTTCTTT. Variable domain in full (rest from reference TRBV11-1 and TRBJ1-1): EAEVAQSPRYKITEKSQAVAFWCDPISGHATLYWYRQILGQGPELLVQFQDESVVDDSQLPKDRFSAERLKGVDSTLKIQPAELGDSAMYLCASSLAGATEAFFGQGTRLTVV.